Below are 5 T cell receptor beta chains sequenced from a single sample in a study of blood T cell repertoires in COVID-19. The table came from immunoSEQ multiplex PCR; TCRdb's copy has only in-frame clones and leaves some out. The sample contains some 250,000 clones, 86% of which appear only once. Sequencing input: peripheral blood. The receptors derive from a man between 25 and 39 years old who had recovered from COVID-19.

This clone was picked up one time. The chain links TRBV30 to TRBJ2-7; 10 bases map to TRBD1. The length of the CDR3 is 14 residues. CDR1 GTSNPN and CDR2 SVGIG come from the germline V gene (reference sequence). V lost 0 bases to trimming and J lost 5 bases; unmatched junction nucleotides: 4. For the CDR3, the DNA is TGTGCCTGGAGTGTCGGACAGGGGGTCAACGAGCAGTACTTC. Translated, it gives CAWSVGQGVNEQYF.

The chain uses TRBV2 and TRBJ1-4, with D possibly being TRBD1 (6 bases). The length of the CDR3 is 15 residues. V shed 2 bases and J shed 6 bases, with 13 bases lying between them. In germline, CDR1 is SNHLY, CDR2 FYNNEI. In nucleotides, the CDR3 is TGTGCCAGCAGTGAATCAGGGGAGAATTATGAAAAACTGTTTTTT. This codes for CASSESGENYEKLFF.

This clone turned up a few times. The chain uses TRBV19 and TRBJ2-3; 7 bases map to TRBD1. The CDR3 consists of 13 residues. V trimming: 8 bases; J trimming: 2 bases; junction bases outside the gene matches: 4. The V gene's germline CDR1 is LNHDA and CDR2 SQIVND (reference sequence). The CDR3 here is CASVQGNTDTQYF. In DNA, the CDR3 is TGTGCCAGTGTACAGGGGAACACAGATACGCAGTATTTT.

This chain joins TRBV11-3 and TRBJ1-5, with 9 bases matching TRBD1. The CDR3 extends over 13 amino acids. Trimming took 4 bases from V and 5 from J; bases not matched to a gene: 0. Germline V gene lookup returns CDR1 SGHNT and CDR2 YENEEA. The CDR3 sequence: CASSWTGDQPQHF. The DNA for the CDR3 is TGTGCCAGCAGCTGGACAGGGGATCAGCCCCAGCATTTT. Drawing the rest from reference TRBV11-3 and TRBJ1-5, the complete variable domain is EAGVVQSPRYKIIEKKQPVAFWCNPISGHNTLYWYLQNLGQGPELLIRYENEEAVDDSQLPKDRFSAERLKGVDSTLKIQPAELGDSAVYLCASSWTGDQPQHFGDGTRLSIL.

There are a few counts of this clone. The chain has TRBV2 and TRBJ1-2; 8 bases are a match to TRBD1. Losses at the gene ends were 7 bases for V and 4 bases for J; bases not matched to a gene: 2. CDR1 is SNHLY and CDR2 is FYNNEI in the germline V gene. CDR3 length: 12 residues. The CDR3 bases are TGTGCCAGCAAGGGGACAGGCTATGGCTACACCTTC. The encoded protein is CASKGTGYGYTF.